This T cell receptor beta chain was identified during a study of cytomegalovirus exposure and HLA in healthy donors. General study findings and limits: A later analysis linked a missense DCLRE1C variant to TCR beta V- and J-gene trimming.

60 Vbeta and 13 Jbeta primers were used in PCR. This table comes from immunoSEQ multiplex PCR, and its TCRdb copy is limited to in-frame clones, with some not included. The sample has around 94,000 clones, roughly 78% seen once. With respect to this clone: Its antigen is not identified. One junction end disagrees with the germline gene, perhaps due to a read error.

The TCR originated in a woman between 35 and 50 years old in good health and CMV-seropositive. The sequenced sample was PBMCs.

As DNA, the CDR3 is TGTGCCAGTAGTCCAAAGTCGACAGCTAACTATGGCTACCCCTTC. Protein: CASSPKSTANYGYPF. The rearrangement links TRBV19 to TRBJ1-2; D might be TRBD1 (5 bases). The CDR3 has 15 residues. Germline V gives CDR1 LNHDA, CDR2 SQIVND (reference sequence).